This T cell receptor (beta chain) was found in a study of T cells after somatic rescue of genetic block. Clones were read by immunoSEQ multiplex PCR, and TCRdb kept only the in-frame ones, dropping some. The table lists more than 70,000 clones, 85% to 90% of them singletons. The CDR3 extends over 14 amino acids. Germline V gene sequence: CDR1 KGHSH, CDR2 LQKENI. J was trimmed by 4 bases and V by 5 bases; bases with no gene match: 6. Sequenced material: peripheral blood mononuclear cells (PBMCs). The chain combines TRBV18 with TRBJ1-1; 8 positions match TRBD1. The receptor was isolated from a woman aged 18-29 years. CDR3 sequence: CASSSSTGVTEAFF. DNA for the CDR3: TGTGCCAGCTCATCATCGACAGGGGTCACTGAAGCTTTCTTT.